This T cell receptor beta chain was identified during a study of glioma-infiltrating T cells. Regarding the study as a whole: Above-expected tissue-blood divergence occurred in all gliomas, most in low-grade ones. Only very few CDR3 sequences appeared in both tissue and blood.

With regard to this clonotype: Its antigen is unidentified. Compared with germline, one end of the junction differs, possibly owing to a read error.

TCR alpha and beta CDR3 regions were amplified from RNA using iRepertoire nested multiplex PCR. Tissue mRNA or PBMC total RNA, roughly 100-400 ng, went into one-step reverse transcription and amplification. TCRdb independently ran MiXCR on the multiplex PCR reads; one entry per CDR3 protein. The data show approximately 93,000 distinct CDR3 sequences, around 42% seen once. This CDR3 region has 12 residues. What was sequenced was glioma tissue, nonneoplastic brain tissue, or PBMCs (not recorded which). The chain carries TRBV12-3 or TRBV12-4 and TRBJ2-1; weak D call: TRBD2 (5 bases). This receptor was identified in a human donor with low-grade glioma or glioblastoma, undergoing nonglioma brain surgery, or in good health (not recorded which). For the CDR3, the DNA is TGTTCCAGCAACCTAGCCGTGAACGAGCAGTTCTTC. This codes for CSSNLAVNEQFF.